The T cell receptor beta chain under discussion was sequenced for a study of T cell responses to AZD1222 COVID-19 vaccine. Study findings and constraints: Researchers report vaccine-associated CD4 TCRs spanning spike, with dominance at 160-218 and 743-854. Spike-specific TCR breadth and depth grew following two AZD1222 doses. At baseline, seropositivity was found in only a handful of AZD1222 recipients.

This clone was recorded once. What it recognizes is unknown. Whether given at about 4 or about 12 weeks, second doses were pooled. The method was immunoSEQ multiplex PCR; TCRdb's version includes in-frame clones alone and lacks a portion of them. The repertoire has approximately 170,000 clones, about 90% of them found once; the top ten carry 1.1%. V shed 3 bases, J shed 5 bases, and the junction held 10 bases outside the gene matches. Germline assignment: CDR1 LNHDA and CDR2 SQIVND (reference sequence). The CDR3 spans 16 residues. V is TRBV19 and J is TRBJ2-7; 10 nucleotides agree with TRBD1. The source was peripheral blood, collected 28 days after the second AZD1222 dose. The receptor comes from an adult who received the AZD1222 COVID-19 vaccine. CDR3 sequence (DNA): TGTGCCAGTAGTATGGTACCGGGACAGGGGTTGAACGAGCAGTACTTC. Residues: CASSMVPGQGLNEQYF. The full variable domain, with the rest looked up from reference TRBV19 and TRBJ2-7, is DGGITQSPKYLFRKEGQNVTLSCEQNLNHDAMYWYRQDPGQGLRLIYYSQIVNDFQKGDIAEGYSVSREKKESFPLTVTSAQKNPTAFYLCASSMVPGQGLNEQYFGPGTRLTVT.